The 27 T cell receptor beta chains given below trace back to one sample, sequenced in a study of blood T cell repertoires in COVID-19. Only in-frame clones appear in the TCRdb table, and some are missing; sequencing was by immunoSEQ multiplex PCR. Of under 200,000 clones listed, over 70% were seen once; the top ten hold less than 3.5%. Material for sequencing was peripheral blood. The receptors originated from a woman in her sixties with acute or convalescent COVID-19.

This sequence joins TRBV7-3 and TRBJ1-1, with 8 bases that match TRBD1. This CDR3 spans 15 amino acids. The V and J ends lost 4 bases and 4 bases, in that order; junction bases with no gene match: 8. CDR1 is SGHTA, CDR2 FQGTGA, per germline. CDR3 sequence (DNA): TGTGCCAGCAGCTCAGGGGGCCACGGGGGCACTGAAGCTTTCTTT. This sequence encodes CASSSGGHGGTEAFF.

The chain has TRBV11-2 and TRBJ2-5, with D possibly matching TRBD1 (6 bases). Trimming shortened V by 3 bases and J by 4 bases, and 12 bases separated the two germline ends. The CDR3 sequence is 14 residues long. Germline assignment: CDR1 SGHAT and CDR2 FQNNGV. The CDR3 nucleotides are TGTGCCAGCAGCTTCAGGGGCCCCCGAGAGACCCAGTACTTC. This encodes CASSFRGPRETQYF.

The V call is TRBV5-1, the J call TRBJ1-1; D is unclear. Germline V lookup: CDR1 SGHRS, CDR2 YFSETQ. The CDR3 consists of 15 residues. With 0 bases removed from V and 4 bases from J, the gap between germline ends came to 13 bases. The CDR3 DNA reads TGCGCCAGCAGCTTGGGATATCGGGGAAGCACTGAAGCTTTCTTT. Translated, it gives CASSLGYRGSTEAFF.

V usage is TRBV7-6 and J usage is TRBJ2-7; 7 bases are a match to TRBD1. Germline values: CDR1 SGHVS, CDR2 FNYEAQ. The CDR3 is made up of 14 amino acids. With 6 bases clipped from V and 3 bases from J, the junction kept 8 bases outside the gene matches. CDR3 in amino acids: CASSEPGQNYEQYF. The CDR3 region has the DNA TGTGCCAGCAGTGAACCGGGACAGAACTACGAGCAGTACTTC.

The J gene is TRBJ2-7, the V gene TRBV10-3, with TRBD1 matching over 12 bases. J lost 5 bases, V lost 6 bases, and 8 bases had no gene match. This CDR3 contains 15 residues. Germline V lookup: CDR1 ENHRY, CDR2 SYGVKD. The CDR3 DNA is TGTGCCATCAGCGACGGGGGACAGGGGGCCCACGAGCAGTACTTC. Amino acid sequence: CAISDGGQGAHEQYF.

This chain connects TRBV20-1 to TRBJ2-3; 11 bases match TRBD1. The CDR3 spans 15 residues. The germline CDR1 and CDR2 sequences are DFQATT and SNEGSKA (reference sequence). J gave up 4 bases and V 3 bases, and 6 bases lay outside the gene matches. For the CDR3, the DNA is TGCAGTGCTAGTGACTGGGACAGGGGGGCAGATACGCAGTATTTT. It specifies CSASDWDRGADTQYF.

The chain joins TRBV5-1 to TRBJ2-5, with 13 positions matching TRBD2. Per the germline V gene, CDR1 is SGHRS and CDR2 is YFSETQ. Unmatched junction bases numbered 3, after V lost 4 bases and J lost 3 bases. The CDR3 totals 15 residues. The CDR3 loop reads CASSPGTSGEETQYF. The CDR3 DNA is TGCGCCAGCAGCCCTGGGACTAGCGGGGAAGAGACCCAGTACTTC.

The rearrangement uses TRBV25-1 and TRBJ2-3; possibly TRBD1 for D (6 bases). The CDR3 runs to 17 residues. Trimming shortened V by 2 bases and J by 5 bases, and 20 bases separated the two germline ends. Germline CDR1 MGHDK, CDR2 SYGVNS. The CDR3 sequence: CASSEPYGTPSQDTQYF. DNA of the CDR3: TGTGCCAGCAGTGAACCGTACGGGACACCGAGTCAAGATACGCAGTATTTT.

The V gene is TRBV9, the J gene TRBJ1-4; D call uncertain. The CDR3 has 17 amino acids. Germline-derived CDR1 and CDR2 are SGDLS and YYNGEE. The V end lost 4 bases, the J end lost 4 bases, and 20 bases lay between the germline ends. CDR3 sequence: CASSTRQGGKGNEKLFF. The CDR3, as DNA: TGTGCCAGCAGCACACGACAAGGCGGGAAGGGTAATGAAAAACTGTTTTTT.

The rearrangement links TRBV7-2 to TRBJ2-7; tentatively, D is TRBD2 (5 bases). The germline CDR1 and CDR2 sequences are SGHTA and FQGNSA. The CDR3 runs to 13 residues. V lost 6 bases, J lost 6 bases, and 15 bases lay in between. Here the CDR3 reads CASRATRASEQYF. DNA for the CDR3: TGTGCCAGCAGGGCTACTAGGGCGAGCGAGCAGTACTTC.

The chain links TRBV6-5 to TRBJ1-5; D not resolved. CDR3 length: 15 amino acids. The ends were cut back, 6 bases at V and 4 bases at J, with 16 bases in the middle. The germline V gene encodes CDR1 MNHEY and CDR2 SVGAGI. For the CDR3, the DNA is TGTGCCAGCAGACCCTTAGCACGCTGGAATCAGCCCCAGCATTTT. Its protein is CASRPLARWNQPQHF.

This clone turned up a few times. The rearrangement uses TRBV4-3 and TRBJ1-2; 7 positions match TRBD1. Germline V gene data show CDR1 as LGHNA and CDR2 as YSLEER. This CDR3 has 17 residues. Losses at the gene ends were 0 bases for V and 1 base for J; bases not matched to a gene: 8. This chain's CDR3 is CASSQDLRQGSNYGYTF. CDR3 in DNA: TGCGCCAGCAGCCAAGATCTTAGACAGGGAAGTAACTATGGCTACACCTTC.

The J gene is TRBJ2-5, the V gene TRBV5-1, with D uncertain. Germline lookup yields CDR1 SGHRS and CDR2 YFSETQ. The V end lost 1 base, the J end lost 4 bases, and 11 bases lay between the germline ends. The CDR3 length is 14 residues. CDR3 protein: CASSLYRPGETQYF. CDR3 DNA sequence: TGCGCCAGCAGCTTGTACCGCCCAGGAGAGACCCAGTACTTC.

In the case of this clone: A junction boundary mismatches the germline segment, possibly from a read error. CDR3 nucleotide sequence: TGTGCCAGCACTTACCTGGGTTCAGGGAGGAACTATGGCTACACCTTC. This encodes CASTYLGSGRNYGYTF. The chain is built from TRBV6-2 or TRBV6-3 and TRBJ1-2; D might be TRBD1 (5 bases). Germline values: CDR1 MNHEY, CDR2 SVGEGT. The CDR3 contains 16 residues.

The V gene is TRBV7-8, the J gene TRBJ1-2; D possibly corresponds to TRBD1 (6 bases). The CDR3 spans 15 residues. V gave up 1 base and J gave up 4 bases, with 13 bases separating them. CDR1 is SGHVS and CDR2 is FQNEAQ in the germline V gene. The CDR3 region is CASSLGSGVAYGYTF. CDR3 sequence (DNA): TGTGCCAGCAGCTTAGGGTCAGGGGTGGCCTATGGCTACACCTTC.

V and J are TRBV28 and TRBJ1-5; 10 bases are a match to TRBD1. The CDR3 is 16 residues long. The germline V gene has CDR1 MDHEN and CDR2 SYDVKM. V shed 2 bases, J shed 3 bases, and the junction held 4 bases outside the gene matches. The CDR3 coding sequence is TGTGCCAGCAGTTTAAGGACAGGGGGGATCAATCAGCCCCAGCATTTT. Amino acids: CASSLRTGGINQPQHF.

This rearrangement joins TRBV6-1 to TRBJ2-3, with TRBD2 identical over 14 bases. V gave up 3 bases and J gave up 7 bases; unmatched junction bases: 3. The CDR3 covers 15 residues. From germline, CDR1 is MNHNS and CDR2 SASEGT. CDR3 loop: CASSETSGGAHTQYF. CDR3 DNA sequence: TGTGCCAGCAGTGAGACTAGCGGGGGGGCCCATACGCAGTATTTT.

The V call is TRBV18, the J call TRBJ1-1; D not certain. CDR3 length equals 13 residues. Germline CDR1 KGHSH, CDR2 LQKENI. V lost 5 bases and J 1 base, leaving 8 bases between the germline ends. DNA of the CDR3: TGTGCCAGCTCAGGCGGGTGGAACACTGAAGCTTTCTTT. Its translation: CASSGGWNTEAFF.

The chain carries TRBV19 and TRBJ2-1; 14 nucleotides align to TRBD2. CDR3 size: 15 residues. The germline V gene has CDR1 LNHDA and CDR2 SQIVND (reference sequence). The V gene end was trimmed by 7 bases and the J gene end by 10 bases; junction bases not matched to a gene: 9. The CDR3 sequence is CASTTTSGGAKEQFF. Here the CDR3 DNA reads TGTGCCAGTACCACGACTAGCGGGGGGGCGAAGGAGCAGTTCTTC.

V is TRBV6-6 and J is TRBJ2-2, with a possible D match to TRBD1 (6 bases). Trimming cost V 11 bases and J 3 bases, with 16 bases left between them. The CDR3 covers 14 residues. Germline-derived CDR1 and CDR2 are MNHNY and SVGAGI (reference sequence). The CDR3 region has the DNA TGTGCCGCAGGGGAAGGGGCTTACACCGGGGAGCTGTTTTTT. Translation: CAAGEGAYTGELFF.

This CDR3 is CASSQIYLGQDYEQYF. The CDR3 DNA reads as TGCGCCAGCAGCCAAATCTATTTGGGACAGGACTACGAGCAGTACTTC. The chain combines TRBV4-1 with TRBJ2-7, with 8 bases aligning to TRBD1. This CDR3 contains 16 residues. Trimming at V came to 2 bases and at J to 3 bases, leaving 9 bases not matched to a gene. CDR1 and CDR2 from the germline V gene are MGHRA and YSYEKL.

J is TRBJ1-4 and V is TRBV7-9; TRBD1 matches at 9 bases. This CDR3 region has 16 residues. J was trimmed by 4 bases and V by 6 bases; bases with no gene match: 9. Germline values: CDR1 SEHNR, CDR2 FQNEAQ (reference sequence). The CDR3 coding sequence is TGTGCCAGCAGTGTTGGGGACAGGGCGTATAATGAAAAACTGTTTTTT. Translated: CASSVGDRAYNEKLFF.

This clone appeared a few times. The J gene is TRBJ1-6, the V gene TRBV2; unclear D gene. V was clipped by 1 base and J by 13 bases, with 11 bases between them. This CDR3 region has 13 residues. Germline CDR1 reads SNHLY; CDR2 reads FYNNEI. The CDR3 sequence: CASSEGLDLPLHF. The CDR3 region has the DNA TGTGCCAGCAGTGAAGGGTTGGACTTGCCCCTCCACTTT.

The CDR3 DNA follows: TGCAGCGTTCAAAAGGACAGGGGAGGGAACACCATATATTTT. Translation: CSVQKDRGGNTIYF. The chain combines TRBV29-1 with TRBJ1-3; 9 nucleotides agree with TRBD1. Trimming removed 5 bases from V and 7 bases from J; junction bases left unmatched: 9. The CDR3 length is 14 residues. CDR1 SQVTM and CDR2 ANQGSEA come from the germline V gene.

V is TRBV4-3 and J is TRBJ2-2; TRBD2 aligns across 14 bases. The CDR3 extends over 16 amino acids. Germline lookup yields CDR1 LGHNA and CDR2 YSLEER. With V trimmed by 1 base and J by 8 bases, 3 bases remained unmatched. In nucleotides, the CDR3 is TGCGCCAGCAGCCAAGGACTAGCGGGGGGGACAGGGGAGCTGTTTTTT. Amino acids: CASSQGLAGGTGELFF.

The chain carries TRBV7-3 and TRBJ1-1; D gene unclear. The germline CDR1 and CDR2 sequences are SGHTA and FQGTGA. The germline V and J ends were trimmed by 2 bases and 1 base, with 11 bases remaining between them. This CDR3 comprises 15 residues. In DNA, the CDR3 is TGTGCCAGCAGCTTACGAGCGACCGGGAACACTGAAGCTTTCTTT. This sequence encodes CASSLRATGNTEAFF.

V usage is TRBV6-2 or TRBV6-3 and J usage is TRBJ1-4, with TRBD1 matching over 7 bases. This CDR3 is built from 19 residues. The V and J ends lost 2 bases and 0 bases, in that order; junction bases with no gene match: 12. Germline CDR1 is MNHEY and CDR2 is SVGEGT. For the CDR3, the DNA is TGTGCCAGCAGTTACCCCGGACAGGACTTAGCCGCAACTAATGAAAAACTGTTTTTT. Translating it yields CASSYPGQDLAATNEKLFF.